These T cell receptor beta chains were read from a single sample in a study of T cell responses to AZD1222 COVID-19 vaccine. Sequencing used immunoSEQ multiplex PCR; TCRdb keeps in-frame clones, though not all of them. The sample has around 100,000 clones, approximately 88% seen once. Sequenced here: peripheral blood, sampled on day 0 of AZD1222 vaccination. The receptor set was obtained from an adult in good health. CDR3s include the opening cysteine and the closing phenylalanine or tryptophan.

cdr3_aa,v_call,j_call
CASSPGTGLSSNQPQHF,TRBV28,TRBJ1-5
CANRLAGLLSTDTQYF,TRBV10-1,TRBJ2-3
CASSPRPSAGGRNEQFF,TRBV9,TRBJ2-1
CASPRPGTGNTEAFF,TRBV19,TRBJ1-1
CASRMTGGANEKLFF,TRBV5-1,TRBJ1-4
CAWARDLGYTF,TRBV30,TRBJ1-2
CASSSGLSYEQYF,TRBV5-4,TRBJ2-7
CASSQVRSSYEQYF,TRBV4-3,TRBJ2-7
CASSLTLVNEQYF,TRBV12-3/TRBV12-4,TRBJ2-7
CASSLALGTGLSALHF,TRBV5-5,TRBJ1-6
CATSDPGQNTGELFF,TRBV24-1,TRBJ2-2
CASSLILAGQYEQFF,TRBV7-3,TRBJ2-1
CASESSAGVGNEQFF,TRBV6-4,TRBJ2-1
CASSERTNNEQFF,TRBV6-4,TRBJ2-1
CASRNGGTGNTEAFF,TRBV7-2,TRBJ1-1
CATSEPTAGPYNEQFF,TRBV24-1,TRBJ2-1
CASSSQGGATNEKLFF,TRBV27,TRBJ1-4
CASSLEGVGYTF,TRBV27,TRBJ1-2
CASSSFRGDNSPLHF,TRBV28,TRBJ1-6
CASSSWTAKNSGNTIYF,TRBV28,TRBJ1-3
CASSLIVGSPGLNNEQFF,TRBV28,TRBJ2-1
CASSLPDSYEQYF,TRBV5-5,TRBJ2-7
CASSSPPFQGFSYEQYF,TRBV6-2/TRBV6-3,TRBJ2-7
CASSPDSDAEGYTF,TRBV3-1/TRBV3-2,TRBJ1-2
CASNRVNYEQYF,TRBV2,TRBJ2-7
CASSPLGASGRETQYF,TRBV7-7,TRBJ2-5
CASSSGTGAYEQYF,TRBV5-6,TRBJ2-7
CASSIRTDQETQYF,TRBV19,TRBJ2-5
CASSSNIQYF,TRBV19,TRBJ2-4
CASSLGGTGNTEAFF,TRBV7-2,TRBJ1-1
CASSLTGASTDTQYF,TRBV7-2,TRBJ2-3
CASRTRGWDEKLFF,TRBV28,TRBJ1-4
CATRAPLNTEAFF,TRBV24-1,TRBJ1-1
CASSPRTGGVLDQPQHF,TRBV28,TRBJ1-5
CASSLFIGSSSTDTQYF,TRBV5-1,TRBJ2-3